These T cell receptor beta chains were read from a single sample in a study of blood T cell repertoires in COVID-19. Produced via immunoSEQ multiplex PCR; TCRdb's table is partial and in-frame only. The sample includes 200,000 to 250,000 clones, about 90% of them seen just once. The sample comprised PBMCs or T cells enriched from blood (not recorded which). These receptors all come from a man aged 30-40 years who had recovered from COVID-19. Both conserved end residues are part of each CDR3. The D gene is left open where the match is weak. Some rows have no size entry. The others give once, few or many, or a class for an expanded clone.

abundance	j_gene	v_gene	d_gene	CDR3nt	CDR3aa
NA	TRBJ2-3	TRBV3-1/TRBV3-2	NA	TGTGCCAGCAGCCAAGATCTGGGCAGGGGCCTAGAGACGCAGTATTTT	CASSQDLGRGLETQYF
NA	TRBJ1-1	TRBV4-1	NA	TGCGCCAGCAGCCAGGGGGTCAGGGGAGCGAACACTGAAGCTTTCTTT	CASSQGVRGANTEAFF
NA	TRBJ1-2	TRBV20-1	TRBD1	TGCAGTGCTAGTAAGGAATCAACAGGGGGAATAAACTATGGCTACACCTTC	CSASKESTGGINYGYTF
NA	TRBJ1-5	TRBV24-1	NA	TGTGCCACCAGTGACTACAGGGCGTCCCAGCCCCAGCATTTT	CATSDYRASQPQHF
NA	TRBJ1-6	TRBV28	TRBD1	TGTGCCAGCAGACAGTCGACCGGGACAGGTTTTGCGAGGCATAATTCACCCCTCCACTTT	CASRQSTGTGFARHNSPLHF
NA	TRBJ2-7	TRBV10-3	NA	TGTGCCTTAGGGACTCCGGGACGCGCCGTCGAGCAGTACTTC	CALGTPGRAVEQYF
NA	TRBJ2-5	TRBV2	TRBD2	TGTGCCAGCAGTGCCAAACTCCCGACTAGCGGACAAGAGACCCAGTACTTC	CASSAKLPTSGQETQYF
NA	TRBJ1-2	TRBV19	TRBD1	TGTGCCAGTAGTACCGGGACAGCATATGGCTACACCTTC	CASSTGTAYGYTF
NA	TRBJ2-7	TRBV13	NA	TGTGCCAGCAGCCTGCAGGGTTCCCACGAGCAGTACTTC	CASSLQGSHEQYF
NA	TRBJ2-7	TRBV19	TRBD1	TGTGCCAGTAGCAGCCCAGGACAGGACTTTTACGAGCAGTACTTC	CASSSPGQDFYEQYF
NA	TRBJ1-1	TRBV10-3	NA	TGTGCCATCAGTGTAAAGGGACGGGAGTTGGAGAACACTGAAGCTTTCTTT	CAISVKGRELENTEAFF
NA	TRBJ1-5	TRBV5-1	NA	TGCGCCAGCAGCCTGACAGGTCCCAGCAATCAGCCCCAGCATTTT	CASSLTGPSNQPQHF
NA	TRBJ1-2	TRBV19	TRBD1	TGTGCCAGTAGTCTCCTTCTCCGGGACAGGGGGAGATATGGCTACACCTTC	CASSLLLRDRGRYGYTF
once	TRBJ2-1	TRBV11-3	TRBD2	TGTGCCAGCAGCTTAGGCGGGGGGCGAGACAATGAGCAGTTCTTC	CASSLGGGRDNEQFF
once	TRBJ1-4	TRBV11-2	TRBD1	TGTGCCAGCAGCGCCGGACAGGGAACCGAAAAACTGTTTTTT	CASSAGQGTEKLFF
NA	TRBJ2-7	TRBV29-1	TRBD1	TGCAGCGTTGTTAGAACGGGACAGGGAGTAGGTGGGCAGTACTTC	CSVVRTGQGVGGQYF
NA	TRBJ2-2	TRBV24-1	TRBD1	TGTGCCACCAGTGGTTCCGGGACAGCGAACACCGGGGAGCTGTTTTTT	CATSGSGTANTGELFF
NA	TRBJ1-4	TRBV19	NA	TGTGCCAGTAGTATCGGGATCGCAACTAATGAAAAACTGTTTTTT	CASSIGIATNEKLFF
NA	TRBJ2-1	TRBV5-8	TRBD2	TGTGCCAGCAGCGAGCTCCTAGCGGGGGCCTACAATGAGCAGTTCTTC	CASSELLAGAYNEQFF
NA	TRBJ2-2	TRBV3-1/TRBV3-2	TRBD2	TGTGCCAGCAGCCAAGCGGGACTAGCCAACACCGGGGAGCTGTTTTTT	CASSQAGLANTGELFF
NA	TRBJ1-1	TRBV6-2/TRBV6-3	NA	TGTGCCAGCAGTTCCCTAGAGGTCACTGAAGCTTTCTTT	CASSSLEVTEAFF
NA	TRBJ2-7	TRBV6-5	TRBD1	TGTGCCAGCAGTTTGGACAGGGGAGGGAACGAGCAGTACTTC	CASSLDRGGNEQYF
NA	TRBJ1-2	TRBV15	NA	TGTGCCACCAGCCTATCGAGCTGGGGCTACACCTTC	CATSLSSWGYTF
once	TRBJ2-6	TRBV6-5	NA	TGTGCCAGCAGTTACAGCCCTGGGGCCAACGTCCTGACTTTC	CASSYSPGANVLTF
NA	TRBJ2-7	TRBV27	TRBD1	TGTGCCAGCAGTTTAAATCAGGGGGCGGCCGAGCAGTACTTC	CASSLNQGAAEQYF
NA	TRBJ2-7	TRBV5-1	NA	TGCGCCAGCAGCTTGCAGGACGGAGGCTCCTACGAGCAGTACTTC	CASSLQDGGSYEQYF
NA	TRBJ1-5	TRBV28	NA	TGTGCCAGCAGTTCGTCGGTACAGCCCCAGCATTTT	CASSSSVQPQHF
NA	TRBJ1-2	TRBV11-2	NA	TGTGCCAGCACCCCTCCGGCTAACTATGGCTACACCTTC	CASTPPANYGYTF
NA	TRBJ2-7	TRBV30	NA	TGTGCCTGGGGTCAGGGAACCTACGAGCAGTACTTC	CAWGQGTYEQYF
NA	TRBJ1-3	TRBV9	NA	TGTGCCAGCAGCCCTGGGGGGGGGCTCTCTGGAAACACCATATATTTT	CASSPGGGLSGNTIYF
NA	TRBJ2-3	TRBV6-4	TRBD2	TGTGCCAGCAGTGACGGCGGAGGCGGGAGCGGGGCAGATACGCAGTATTTT	CASSDGGGGSGADTQYF
NA	TRBJ2-1	TRBV27	NA	TGTGCCAGCAGTTTAAGGCAGGTCGCTTGGGAGCAGTTCTTC	CASSLRQVAWEQFF
NA	TRBJ1-4	TRBV7-2	NA	TGTGCCAGCAGCTCGTCGCAGGGAGGGGATGAAAAACTGTTTTTT	CASSSSQGGDEKLFF
NA	TRBJ2-7	TRBV28	NA	TGTGCCACCAGGGTGGGGGCGCTCGCTTACGAGCAGTACTTC	CATRVGALAYEQYF
NA	TRBJ2-7	TRBV2	TRBD2	TGTGCCAATGAGCGGGAGGGCCCTCGAGAGCAGTACTTC	CANEREGPREQYF
NA	TRBJ1-1	TRBV13	NA	TGTGCCAGCAGCTTAGGGTTTAGGAACACTGAAGCTTTCTTT	CASSLGFRNTEAFF
NA	TRBJ2-3	TRBV2	NA	TGTGCCAGCAGTGGCGGAGGGTTGGCGATCACAGATACGCAGTATTTT	CASSGGGLAITDTQYF
NA	TRBJ1-1	TRBV19	NA	TGTGCCAGTAGTTCGGGTTTGCGGGGGCGCTCTTCGAACACTGAAGCTTTCTTT	CASSSGLRGRSSNTEAFF
few	TRBJ1-5	TRBV7-8	TRBD1	TGTGCCAGCAGCCGAGCCAGAGAATTGACAGGGCGATCCAGCGTTCCTGGCAATCAGCCCCAGCATTTT	CASSRARELTGRSSVPGNQPQHF
NA	TRBJ1-6	TRBV2	NA	TGTGCCAGCAGTCAGACCGGGGTCGCGAGGACCCTCCACTTT	CASSQTGVARTLHF
NA	TRBJ2-4	TRBV27	TRBD2	TGTGCCAGCAGTCAAACCCACCCGCTGACTAGCGGGAGTATGACTCTAGCCAAAAACATTCAGTACTTC	CASSQTHPLTSGSMTLAKNIQYF
NA	TRBJ1-1	TRBV4-1	NA	TGCGCCAGCAGCCAAACAGGGTGGGGGACTGAAGCTTTCTTT	CASSQTGWGTEAFF
NA	TRBJ1-2	TRBV28	TRBD1	TGTGCCAGCAAACCGGGACAGGCAAGTAACTATGGCTACACCTTC	CASKPGQASNYGYTF
NA	TRBJ2-6	TRBV25-1	TRBD1	TGTGCCAGCGGGGGACAGGCTGGGGCCAACGTCCTGACTTTC	CASGGQAGANVLTF
NA	TRBJ1-2	TRBV5-4	NA	TGTGCCAGCAGCTTCTTCGGGAACTCAGGCGGCTACACCTTC	CASSFFGNSGGYTF